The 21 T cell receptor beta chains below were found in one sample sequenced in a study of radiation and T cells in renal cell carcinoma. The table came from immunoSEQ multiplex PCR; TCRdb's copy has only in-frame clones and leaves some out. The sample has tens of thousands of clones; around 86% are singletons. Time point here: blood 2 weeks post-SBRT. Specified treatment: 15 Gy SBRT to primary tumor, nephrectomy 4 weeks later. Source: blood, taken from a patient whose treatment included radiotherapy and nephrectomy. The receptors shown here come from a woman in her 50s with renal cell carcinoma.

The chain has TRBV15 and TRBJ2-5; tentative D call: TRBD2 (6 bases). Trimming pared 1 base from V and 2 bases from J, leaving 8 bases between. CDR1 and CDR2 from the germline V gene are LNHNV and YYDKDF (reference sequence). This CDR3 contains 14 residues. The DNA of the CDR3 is TGTGCCACCAGCAGAGGCGGGGTACAAGAGACCCAGTACTTC. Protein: CATSRGGVQETQYF.

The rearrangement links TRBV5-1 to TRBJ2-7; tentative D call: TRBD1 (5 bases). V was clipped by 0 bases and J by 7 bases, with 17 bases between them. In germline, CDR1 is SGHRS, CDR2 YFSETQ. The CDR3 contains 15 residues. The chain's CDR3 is CASSLEGPTLGEQYF. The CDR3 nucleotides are TGCGCCAGCAGCTTGGAGGGGCCGACGCTCGGTGAGCAGTACTTC.

CDR3 DNA: TGTGCCAGTAGTATCCTTCCATCCGGGGAGCTGTTTTTT. Encoded protein: CASSILPSGELFF. V gene TRBV19 combines with J gene TRBJ2-2; D call uncertain. CDR3 length equals 13 residues. Germline CDR1 reads LNHDA; CDR2 reads SQIVND (reference sequence). V was pared by 3 bases and J by 6 bases, with 8 bases between.

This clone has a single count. This CDR3 reads CASSDRTADTQYF. The DNA of the CDR3 is TGTGCCAGCAGTGACAGGACGGCAGATACGCAGTATTTT. The chain carries TRBV2 and TRBJ2-3; D unclear. The germline V gene encodes CDR1 SNHLY and CDR2 FYNNEI. The CDR3 length is 13 residues. V was cut by 3 bases and J by 4 bases, with 8 bases left in between.

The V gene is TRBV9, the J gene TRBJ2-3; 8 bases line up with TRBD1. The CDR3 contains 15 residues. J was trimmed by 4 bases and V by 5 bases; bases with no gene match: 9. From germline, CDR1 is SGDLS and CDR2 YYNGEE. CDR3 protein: CASRGGGQGADTQYF. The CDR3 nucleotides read TGTGCCAGCAGGGGGGGAGGACAGGGAGCAGATACGCAGTATTTT.

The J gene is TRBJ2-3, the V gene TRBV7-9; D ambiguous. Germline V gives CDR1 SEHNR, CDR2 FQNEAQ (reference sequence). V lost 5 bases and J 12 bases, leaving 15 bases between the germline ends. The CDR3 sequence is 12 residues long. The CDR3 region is CASSPDPITQYF. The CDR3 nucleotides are TGTGCCAGCAGCCCCGACCCTATCACTCAGTATTTT.

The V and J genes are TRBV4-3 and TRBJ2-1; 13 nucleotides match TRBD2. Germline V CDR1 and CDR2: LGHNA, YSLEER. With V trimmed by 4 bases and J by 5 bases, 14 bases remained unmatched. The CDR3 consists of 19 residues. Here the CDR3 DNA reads TGCGCCAGCAGCCCCCGGACTAGCGGGGGTGTGGGGGCTCACAATGAGCAGTTCTTC. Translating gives CASSPRTSGGVGAHNEQFF.

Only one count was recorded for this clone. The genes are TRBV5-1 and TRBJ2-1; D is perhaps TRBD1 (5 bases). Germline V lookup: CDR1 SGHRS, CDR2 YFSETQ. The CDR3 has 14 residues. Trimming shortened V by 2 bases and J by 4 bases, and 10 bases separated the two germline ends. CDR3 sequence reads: CASSFGDSYNEQFF. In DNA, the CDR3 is TGCGCCAGCAGCTTCGGCGACAGTTACAATGAGCAGTTCTTC.

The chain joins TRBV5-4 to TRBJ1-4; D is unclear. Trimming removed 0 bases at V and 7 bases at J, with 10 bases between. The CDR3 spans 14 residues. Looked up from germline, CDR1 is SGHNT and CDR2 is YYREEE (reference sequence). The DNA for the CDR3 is TGTGCCAGCAGCTTGGCCCAGAAGGGTGAAAAACTGTTTTTT. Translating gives CASSLAQKGEKLFF.

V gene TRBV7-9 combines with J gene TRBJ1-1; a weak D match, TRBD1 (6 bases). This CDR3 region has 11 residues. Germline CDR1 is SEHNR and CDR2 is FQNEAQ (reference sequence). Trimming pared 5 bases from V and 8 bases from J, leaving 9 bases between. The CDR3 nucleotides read TGTGCCAGCAGCCAAACAGGGGAAGCTTTCTTT. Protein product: CASSQTGEAFF.

The CDR3 loop is CAISDGPSGNTIYF. CDR3 DNA sequence: TGTGCCATCAGTGATGGGCCCTCTGGAAACACCATATATTTT. This chain links TRBV10-3 with TRBJ1-3; D unclear. This CDR3 has 14 residues. The V gene's germline CDR1 is ENHRY and CDR2 SYGVKD. Trimming pared 3 bases from V and 0 bases from J, leaving 6 bases between.

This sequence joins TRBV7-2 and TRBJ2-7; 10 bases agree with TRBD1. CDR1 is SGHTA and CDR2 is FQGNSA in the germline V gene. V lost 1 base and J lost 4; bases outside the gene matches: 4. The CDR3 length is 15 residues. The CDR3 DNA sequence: TGTGCCAGCAGCTTAGGGGGGACAGGGGAATACGAGCAGTACTTC. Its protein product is CASSLGGTGEYEQYF.

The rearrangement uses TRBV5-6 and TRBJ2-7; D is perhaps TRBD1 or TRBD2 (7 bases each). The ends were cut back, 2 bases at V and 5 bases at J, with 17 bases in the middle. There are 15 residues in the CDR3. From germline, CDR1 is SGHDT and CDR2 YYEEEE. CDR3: CASSFPATGRDEQYF. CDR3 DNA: TGTGCCAGCAGCTTCCCTGCGACAGGGAGGGACGAGCAGTACTTC.

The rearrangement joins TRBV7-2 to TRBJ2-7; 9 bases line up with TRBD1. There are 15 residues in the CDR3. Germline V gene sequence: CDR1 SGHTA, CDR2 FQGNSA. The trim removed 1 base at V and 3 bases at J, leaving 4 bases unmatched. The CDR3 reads CASSLDRGLIYEQYF. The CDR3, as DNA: TGTGCCAGCAGCTTAGACAGGGGGCTTATCTACGAGCAGTACTTC. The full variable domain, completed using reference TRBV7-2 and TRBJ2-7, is GAGVSQSPSNKVTEKGKDVELRCDPISGHTALYWYRQSLGQGLEFLIYFQGNSAPDKSGLPSDRFSAERTGGSVSTLTIQRTQQEDSAVYLCASSLDRGLIYEQYFGPGTRLTVT.

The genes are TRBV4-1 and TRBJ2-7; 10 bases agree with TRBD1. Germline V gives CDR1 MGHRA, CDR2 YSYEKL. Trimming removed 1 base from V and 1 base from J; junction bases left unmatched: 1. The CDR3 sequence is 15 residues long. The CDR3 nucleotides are TGCGCCAGCAGCCAAGGGACAGGGGGATCCTACGAGCAGTACTTC. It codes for CASSQGTGGSYEQYF.

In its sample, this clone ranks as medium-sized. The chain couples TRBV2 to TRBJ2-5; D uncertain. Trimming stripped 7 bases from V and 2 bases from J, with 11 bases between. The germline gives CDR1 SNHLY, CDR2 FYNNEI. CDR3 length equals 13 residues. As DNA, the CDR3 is TGTGCCAGCACCCTATCGCGGCAAGAGACCCAGTACTTC. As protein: CASTLSRQETQYF.

The CDR3 protein is CASSIWTAHYGYTF. CDR3 bases: TGTGCCAGTAGTATCTGGACAGCCCATTATGGCTACACCTTC. The genes are TRBV19 and TRBJ1-2; tentative D call: TRBD1 (6 bases). The germline CDR1 and CDR2 sequences are LNHDA and SQIVND (reference sequence). The CDR3 spans 14 residues. V lost 3 bases, J lost 5 bases, and 13 bases lay in between.

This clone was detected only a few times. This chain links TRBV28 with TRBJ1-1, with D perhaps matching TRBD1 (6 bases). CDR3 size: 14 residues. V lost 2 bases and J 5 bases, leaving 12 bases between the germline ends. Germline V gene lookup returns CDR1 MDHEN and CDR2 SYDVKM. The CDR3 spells CASSLRGARTEAFF. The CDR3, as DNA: TGTGCCAGCAGTTTAAGGGGGGCGAGGACTGAAGCTTTCTTT.

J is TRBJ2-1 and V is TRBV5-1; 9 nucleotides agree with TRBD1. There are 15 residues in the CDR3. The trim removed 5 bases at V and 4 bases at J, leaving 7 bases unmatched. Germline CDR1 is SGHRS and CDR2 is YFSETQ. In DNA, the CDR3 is TGCGCCAGCAGGGATACAGGGGGCGGTTACAATGAGCAGTTCTTC. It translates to CASRDTGGGYNEQFF.

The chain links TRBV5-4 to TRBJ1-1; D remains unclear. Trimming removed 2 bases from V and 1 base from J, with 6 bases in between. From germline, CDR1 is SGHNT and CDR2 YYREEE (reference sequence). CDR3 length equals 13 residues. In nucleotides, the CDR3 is TGTGCCAGCAGCTTTCGACGGAACACTGAAGCTTTCTTT. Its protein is CASSFRRNTEAFF.

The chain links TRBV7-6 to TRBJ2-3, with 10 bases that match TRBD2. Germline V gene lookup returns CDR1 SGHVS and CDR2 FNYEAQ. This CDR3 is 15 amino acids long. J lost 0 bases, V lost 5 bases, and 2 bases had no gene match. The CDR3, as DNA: TGTGCCAGCAGCCTACTAGCGGGAAGCACAGATACGCAGTATTTT. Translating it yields CASSLLAGSTDTQYF.